The 26 T cell receptor beta chains below were found in one sample sequenced in a study of glioma-infiltrating T cells after dendritic cell vaccination. Time point of the sample: after dendritic cell vaccination, including at tumor progression/relapse. Assay used: immunoSEQ multiplex PCR; TCRdb lists only in-frame clones, some missing. Here the sample spans approximately 85,000 clones, roughly 85% being singletons. This specimen consisted of blood, obtained after dendritic cell vaccination. The receptor source for this set is a human donor with glioblastoma.

The V call is TRBV6-6, the J call TRBJ1-2; D possibly corresponds to TRBD1 (5 bases). Germline CDR1 and CDR2: MNHNY and SVGAGI (reference sequence). The germline V and J ends were trimmed by 11 bases and 5 bases, with 12 bases remaining between them. This CDR3 is 11 amino acids long. As DNA, the CDR3 is TGTGCCTGTGGCAGGGCTTATGGCTACACCTTC. This translates into CACGRAYGYTF.

The gene calls are TRBV20-1 and TRBJ2-7; D unclear. The V end was cut by 3 bases, the J end by 2 bases, with 5 bases between. This CDR3 is built from 11 residues. Germline V gene data show CDR1 as DFQATT and CDR2 as SNEGSKA (reference sequence). The CDR3 nucleotides read TGCAGTGCTAGTAGTGCCTACGAGCAGTACTTC. Protein product: CSASSAYEQYF.

The chain has TRBV5-6 and TRBJ2-7; TRBD1 is a possible D gene (5 bases). Trimming took off 6 bases at V and 6 bases at J, with 16 bases between the two ends. CDR3 length: 13 residues. Germline CDR1 reads SGHDT; CDR2 reads YYEEEE. The chain's CDR3 is CASNRWAGSEQYF. In DNA form, the CDR3 reads TGTGCCAGCAACCGGTGGGCAGGGTCCGAGCAGTACTTC. Full variable domain (outside the CDR3, taken from reference TRBV5-6 and TRBJ2-7): DAGVTQSPTHLIKTRGQQVTLRCSPKSGHDTVSWYQQALGQGPQFIFQYYEEEERQRGNFPDRFSGHQFPNYSSELNVNALLLGDSALYLCASNRWAGSEQYFGPGTRLTVT.

This clone was recorded only once. V is TRBV5-8 and J is TRBJ2-3, with 9 bases identical to TRBD1. V lost 4 bases, J lost 1 base, and 1 base stayed unmatched. CDR3 size: 14 residues. The V gene's germline CDR1 is SGHTS and CDR2 YDEGEE. The CDR3 nucleotides read TGTGCCAGCAGCCGGGACAGGGGCACAGATACGCAGTATTTT. Its translation: CASSRDRGTDTQYF. Variable domain in full (rest from reference TRBV5-8 and TRBJ2-3): EAGVTQSPTHLIKTRGQQATLRCSPISGHTSVYWYQQALGLGLQFLLWYDEGEERNRGNFPPRFSGRQFPNYSSELNVNALELEDSALYLCASSRDRGTDTQYFGPGTRLTVL.

V and J are TRBV5-1 and TRBJ1-4, with a possible D match to TRBD1 (6 bases). The germline gives CDR1 SGHRS, CDR2 YFSETQ. There are 14 residues in the CDR3. V gave up 3 bases and J gave up 7 bases, with 13 bases separating them. The CDR3 bases are TGCGCCAGCAGCTCACAGGGAAGTGGTGAAAAACTGTTTTTT. This gives the protein CASSSQGSGEKLFF.

V and J are TRBV5-1 and TRBJ2-2; D is perhaps TRBD1 (6 bases). Between the trimmed V and J ends, which lost 9 bases and 0 bases, there was a span of 15 bases. The CDR3 sequence is 15 residues long. CDR1 is SGHRS and CDR2 is YFSETQ in the germline V gene. As DNA, the CDR3 is TGCGCCACCATGGGAAAGGGGGCGAACACCGGGGAGCTGTTTTTT. Protein: CATMGKGANTGELFF.

CDR3 amino acids: CASSPGLSNNEQFF. The DNA for the CDR3 is TGCGCCAGCAGCCCGGGACTCTCAAACAATGAGCAGTTCTTC. The V and J genes are TRBV5-1 and TRBJ2-1; D is perhaps TRBD2 (6 bases). The germline CDR1 and CDR2 sequences are SGHRS and YFSETQ. Deletions cut 4 bases from V and 5 bases from J, with 13 bases between. The CDR3 loop spans 14 amino acids.

The V call is TRBV6-5, the J call TRBJ1-1; possibly TRBD1 for D (5 bases). This CDR3 spans 14 amino acids. V was pared by 4 bases and J by 5 bases, with 14 bases between. Germline CDR1 reads MNHEY; CDR2 reads SVGAGI. The CDR3: CASSSSVGGTEAFF. The CDR3 nucleotides are TGTGCCAGCAGTTCCTCAGTGGGGGGAACTGAAGCTTTCTTT.

This clone was counted between two and nine times. The V call is TRBV2, the J call TRBJ2-7; 7 bases line up with TRBD2. V gave up 10 bases and J gave up 6 bases; unmatched junction bases: 12. Germline CDR1 and CDR2: SNHLY and FYNNEI. The CDR3 length is 13 residues. The CDR3 region has the DNA TGTGCCACCGTTTCCAAGCGGGGCGGCGAGCAGTACTTC. It specifies CATVSKRGGEQYF. Based on the CDR3 plus reference TRBV2 and TRBJ2-7, the full variable domain is EPEVTQTPSHQVTQMGQEVILRCVPISNHLYFYWYRQILGQKVEFLVSFYNNEISEKSEIFDDQFSVERPDGSNFTLKIRSTKLEDSAMYFCATVSKRGGEQYFGPGTRLTVT.

CDR3 coding DNA: TGTGCCAGCAGCACGTCTAGCGGGAGTATCAATGAGCAGTTCTTC. Amino acids: CASSTSSGSINEQFF. This chain connects TRBV7-3 to TRBJ2-1; TRBD2 matches 10 bases. Germline V gene data show CDR1 as SGHTA and CDR2 as FQGTGA. The CDR3 covers 15 residues. Losses at the gene ends were 5 bases for V and 6 bases for J; bases not matched to a gene: 7.

The V and J genes are TRBV5-1 and TRBJ2-1; 9 nucleotides align to TRBD2. The CDR3 runs to 16 residues. Germline V lookup: CDR1 SGHRS, CDR2 YFSETQ. J lost 2 bases, V lost 5 bases, and 8 bases had no gene match. CDR3: CASSRGASGTYNEQFF. DNA for the CDR3: TGCGCCAGCAGTCGGGGGGCTAGCGGGACCTACAATGAGCAGTTCTTC.

V is TRBV10-3 and J is TRBJ1-4, with TRBD1 matching 9 bases. The length of the CDR3 is 15 residues. Germline V gene data show CDR1 as ENHRY and CDR2 as SYGVKD. V shed 4 bases and J 8 bases; nucleotides not matched to a gene: 8. Written as DNA, the CDR3 is TGTGCCATCAGTGGGAAAACAGGGGGCAAAGAAAAACTGTTTTTT. Its protein product is CAISGKTGGKEKLFF.

The chain uses TRBV9 and TRBJ1-1; 12 bases are a match to TRBD1. Germline lookup yields CDR1 SGDLS and CDR2 YYNGEE. This CDR3 is built from 16 residues. Trimming took 4 bases from V and 5 from J; bases not matched to a gene: 9. The CDR3 region has the DNA TGTGCCAGCAGCTTCGGGACAGGGGGCGTGGGTACTGAAGCTTTCTTT. It encodes CASSFGTGGVGTEAFF. Variable domain in full (rest from reference TRBV9 and TRBJ1-1): DSGVTQTPKHLITATGQRVTLRCSPRSGDLSVYWYQQSLDQGLQFLIQYYNGEERAKGNILERFSAQQFPDLHSELNLSSLELGDSALYFCASSFGTGGVGTEAFFGQGTRLTVV.

The chain combines TRBV6-5 with TRBJ1-2; D is perhaps TRBD1 (5 bases). The CDR3 is 14 residues long. The V gene lost 2 bases and the J gene lost 4 bases, with 11 bases spanning the gap. Germline V gene data show CDR1 as MNHEY and CDR2 as SVGAGI. This chain's CDR3 is CASSYQQGTYGYTF. CDR3 DNA sequence: TGTGCCAGCAGTTACCAGCAGGGTACCTATGGCTACACCTTC.

This chain connects TRBV7-8 to TRBJ1-5; unclear D gene. CDR3 length: 13 residues. Trimming removed 5 bases at V and 2 bases at J, with 7 bases between. Germline V gene data show CDR1 as SGHVS and CDR2 as FQNEAQ. Here the CDR3 reads CASSISGNQPQHF. CDR3 nucleotides: TGTGCCAGCAGCATCTCCGGCAATCAGCCCCAGCATTTT.

The V and J genes are TRBV19 and TRBJ2-3, with D hard to call. From germline, CDR1 is LNHDA and CDR2 SQIVND (reference sequence). V was cut by 0 bases and J by 3 bases, with 16 bases left in between. CDR3 length: 17 amino acids. CDR3 region: CASSIDALSKLTDTQYF. The CDR3 DNA follows: TGTGCCAGTAGTATAGATGCTCTATCAAAATTAACAGATACGCAGTATTTT. The full variable domain, its missing parts supplied by reference TRBV19 and TRBJ2-3, is DGGITQSPKYLFRKEGQNVTLSCEQNLNHDAMYWYRQDPGQGLRLIYYSQIVNDFQKGDIAEGYSVSREKKESFPLTVTSAQKNPTAFYLCASSIDALSKLTDTQYFGPGTRLTVL.

V usage is TRBV5-1 and J usage is TRBJ2-2; a weak D match, TRBD1 (6 bases). The CDR3 covers 17 residues. Germline lookup yields CDR1 SGHRS and CDR2 YFSETQ. The ends were cut back, 0 bases at V and 0 bases at J, with 12 bases in the middle. DNA of the CDR3: TGCGCCAGCAGCTTGGGCAGGGGTGGTACGAACACCGGGGAGCTGTTTTTT. It yields the protein CASSLGRGGTNTGELFF.

The V and J genes are TRBV19 and TRBJ2-7, with 12 bases lining up with TRBD2. The trim removed 5 bases at V and 3 bases at J, leaving 5 bases unmatched. Germline V gene data show CDR1 as LNHDA and CDR2 as SQIVND (reference sequence). This CDR3 spans 15 amino acids. CDR3 sequence reads: CASSFTTSGSYEQYF. For the CDR3, the DNA is TGTGCCAGTAGTTTCACGACTAGCGGGAGCTACGAGCAGTACTTC. The whole variable domain, remainder taken from reference TRBV19 and TRBJ2-7, is DGGITQSPKYLFRKEGQNVTLSCEQNLNHDAMYWYRQDPGQGLRLIYYSQIVNDFQKGDIAEGYSVSREKKESFPLTVTSAQKNPTAFYLCASSFTTSGSYEQYFGPGTRLTVT.

This clone was counted a few times. The chain carries TRBV28 and TRBJ1-2; 8 nucleotides align to TRBD1. The V segment lost 5 bases and the J segment 3 bases; nucleotides outside the gene matches: 8. The CDR3 consists of 15 residues. Germline CDR1 MDHEN, CDR2 SYDVKM. CDR3 amino acids: CASSPGQELDYGYTF. CDR3 sequence (DNA): TGTGCCAGCAGTCCGGGACAGGAGCTAGACTATGGCTACACCTTC.

The chain links TRBV9 to TRBJ2-3, with D possibly being TRBD1 (7 bases). Germline CDR1 is SGDLS and CDR2 is YYNGEE. The CDR3 runs 16 residues. Trimming shortened V by 4 bases and J by 4 bases, and 19 bases separated the two germline ends. CDR3: CASSISRGVSADTQYF. The DNA for the CDR3 is TGTGCCAGCAGCATATCCAGGGGGGTATCGGCAGATACGCAGTATTTT.

This chain connects TRBV7-8 to TRBJ1-1, with 7 bases identical to TRBD1. Germline V gene sequence: CDR1 SGHVS, CDR2 FQNEAQ. J was trimmed by 2 bases and V by 3 bases; bases with no gene match: 9. CDR3 length: 16 amino acids. CDR3: CASSFRDSRPNTEAFF. The CDR3 region has the DNA TGTGCCAGCAGCTTCCGGGACAGCCGGCCTAACACTGAAGCTTTCTTT.

V usage is TRBV10-3 and J usage is TRBJ2-1; 8 bases are shared with TRBD2. The germline CDR1 and CDR2 sequences are ENHRY and SYGVKD. CDR3 length: 16 residues. Trimming took 3 bases from V and 1 from J; bases not matched to a gene: 5. CDR3 in DNA: TGTGCCATCAGTGAACGAGGACTAGCTTCCTACAATGAGCAGTTCTTC. Protein sequence: CAISERGLASYNEQFF.

This clone was counted once. The chain has TRBV29-1 and TRBJ2-5; a possible D gene is TRBD1 (5 bases). CDR1 is SQVTM and CDR2 is ANQGSEA in the germline V gene. This CDR3 is 11 amino acids long. With 7 bases removed from V and 2 bases from J, the gap between germline ends came to 8 bases. CDR3 nucleotide sequence: TGCAGCGGCGGACATCAAGAGACCCAGTACTTC. Translated: CSGGHQETQYF.

The chain couples TRBV28 to TRBJ1-5; D remains unclear. Per the germline V gene, CDR1 is MDHEN and CDR2 is SYDVKM. The ends were cut back, 3 bases at V and 2 bases at J, with 5 bases in the middle. The CDR3 covers 13 residues. Here the CDR3 DNA reads TGTGCCAGCAGTTTCACGGGCAATCAGCCCCAGCATTTT. Protein: CASSFTGNQPQHF.

The V call is TRBV27, the J call TRBJ2-3; D is undetermined. CDR1 MNHEY and CDR2 SMNVEV come from the germline V gene (reference sequence). The CDR3 sequence is 15 residues long. V was trimmed by 4 bases and J by 4 bases, leaving 15 bases between them. The chain's CDR3 is CASSSRPGYADTQYF. CDR3 nucleotide sequence: TGTGCCAGCAGTTCCCGTCCGGGTTACGCAGATACGCAGTATTTT.

The count of this clone is one. This chain uses TRBV9 with TRBJ1-1, with 7 bases matching TRBD1. The trim removed 3 bases at V and 1 base at J, leaving 3 bases unmatched. The CDR3 has 14 residues. Germline CDR1 SGDLS, CDR2 YYNGEE. CDR3 residues: CASSDRDRNTEAFF. The CDR3 bases are TGTGCCAGCAGCGACCGGGACAGGAACACTGAAGCTTTCTTT.